This TCR beta chain originates from a study of T cell repertoires in cytomegalovirus infection. Study-level information: CMV infection plus the matching HLA type was flagged by public TCR beta signatures. Study results and caveats: Across the ex vivo response, the dominant clonotypes were HLA-C-restricted CMV-specific TCR beta clonotypes. Totalled public TCR beta family frequency picked out people who carried CMV plus the relevant HLA.

Trimming took 1 base from V and 2 from J, leaving 9 bases between them. This CDR3 region has 15 residues. The germline CDR1 and CDR2 sequences are SGHTA and FQGNSA. TCRdb called the reads again in MiXCR, with one record for every CDR3 protein. The sample lists tens of thousands of distinct CDR3 sequences; over 3.5% were seen once. This clonotype was observed at least ten times. Antigen unknown. The clonotype was recovered from a human donor in good health (CMV status not recorded). Some clones in this sample may be carry-over from other donors' samples. The sample was PBMCs. The V and J genes are TRBV7-2 and TRBJ1-5, with D perhaps matching TRBD1 (5 bases). CDR3 sequence: CASSLVGDGNQPQHF. The CDR3 nucleotides are TGTGCCAGCAGCTTAGTGGGGGATGGCAATCAGCCCCAGCATTTT.